These T cell receptor beta chains were read from a single sample in a study of CD8+CD57+ T cells in acquired aplastic anemia. TCRdb re-derived calls from the reads in MiXCR, one entry per CDR3 protein. The sample comprises around 160,000 distinct CDR3 sequences, around 50% of which are singletons, and approximately 3% rests with the top ten. The sequenced material came from sorted CD4+, CD8+, or CD8+CD57+ T cells (not recorded which) from PBMCs. The receptors were sampled from a human donor with aplastic anemia. Each CDR3 is given with its conserved first and last residue. Fields, in order: D gene, J gene, V gene, clone size, CDR3 protein, CDR3 DNA. D genes are given only for firm matches. Some rows have no size entry. The others give once, few or many, or a class for an expanded clone.

NA | TRBJ2-1 | TRBV25-1 | many | CASSEYGLYNEQFF | TGTGCCAGCAGTGAATACGGACTTTACAATGAGCAGTTCTTC
NA | TRBJ2-1 | TRBV9 | many | CASSVLGTSSSEQFF | TGTGCCAGCAGCGTACTCGGGACCTCATCATCAGAGCAGTTCTTC
TRBD2 | TRBJ2-1 | TRBV10-3 | NA | CAISSTSGGASVSEQFF | TGTGCCATCAGCAGCACTAGCGGGGGGGCCAGCGTTAGTGAGCAGTTCTTC
NA | TRBJ1-2 | TRBV5-1 | many | CASSLPGSYGYTF | TGCGCCAGCTCGCTGCCAGGCTCCTATGGCTACACCTTC
NA | TRBJ1-3 | TRBV5-1 | NA | CASSLGVSGNTIYF | TGCGCCAGCAGCTTGGGTGTGAGTGGAAACACCATATATTTT
NA | TRBJ1-1 | TRBV15 | NA | CATSRDEVWASPTEAFF | TGTGCCACCAGCAGAGATGAGGTCTGGGCGTCGCCGACTGAAGCTTTCTTT
TRBD2 | TRBJ2-3 | TRBV7-3 | many | CASSPSGLVTDTQYF | TGTGCCAGCAGTCCCTCGGGACTAGTTACAGATACGCAGTATTTT
NA | TRBJ2-7 | TRBV27 | few | CATVVAYEQYF | TGTGCCACTGTAGTTGCCTACGAGCAGTACTTC
TRBD1 | TRBJ2-7 | TRBV7-8 | many | CASSLEAGTAVEQYF | TGTGCCAGCAGCTTGGAGGCCGGGACAGCCGTGGAGCAGTACTTC
TRBD2 | TRBJ2-1 | TRBV7-3 | many | CASSLSGRANNEQFF | TGTGCCAGCAGTCTCAGCGGGAGGGCCAACAATGAGCAGTTCTTC
NA | TRBJ2-5 | TRBV7-2 | NA | CASSLGPEETQYF | TGTGCCAGCAGCTTAGGCCCGGAGGAGACCCAGTACTTC
NA | TRBJ2-7 | TRBV2 | NA | CASRGGPKAYEQYF | TGTGCCAGTAGAGGAGGGCCGAAGGCTTACGAGCAGTACTTC
NA | TRBJ1-5 | TRBV25-1 | NA | CASSGHGLAGTQHF | TGTGCCAGCAGTGGCCACGGACTGGCCGGGACCCAGCATTTT
TRBD2 | TRBJ2-1 | TRBV3-1 | few | CASSRDGTSLQNNEQFF | TGTGCCAGCAGCCGTGATGGGACTAGCTTACAAAACAATGAGCAGTTCTTC
NA | TRBJ2-7 | TRBV27 | many | CASSLRGREILYEQYF | TGTGCCAGCAGTTTAAGGGGCAGGGAGATACTCTACGAGCAGTACTTC
NA | TRBJ2-5 | TRBV15 | NA | CATSRSKQETQYF | TGTGCCACCAGCAGGTCAAAGCAAGAGACCCAGTACTTC
NA | TRBJ1-3 | TRBV6-1 | few | CASRGGSTGNTIYF | TGTGCCAGCAGGGGGGGCTCGACTGGAAACACCATATATTTT
TRBD2 | TRBJ2-3 | TRBV7-8 | NA | CASTKEASGRAGDTQYF | TGTGCCAGCACGAAGGAGGCTAGCGGGAGGGCCGGGGATACGCAGTATTTT
NA | TRBJ1-4 | TRBV5-4 | many | CASSSRQATNEKLFF | TGTGCCAGCAGTTCCCGACAAGCAACTAATGAAAAACTGTTTTTT
TRBD2 | TRBJ2-1 | TRBV3-1 | NA | CASSTGGNNEQFF | TGTGCCAGCAGCACCGGGGGGAACAATGAGCAGTTCTTC
NA | TRBJ1-1 | TRBV24-1 | many | CATSDGTVNTEAFF | TGTGCCACCAGTGATGGCACAGTGAACACTGAAGCTTTCTTT
TRBD1 | TRBJ2-2 | TRBV12-3/TRBV12-4 | few | CASRQDRGNTGELFF | TGTGCCAGCAGACAGGACAGGGGAAACACCGGGGAGCTGTTTTTT
TRBD2 | TRBJ2-3 | TRBV10-3 | many | CAISGSGITDTQYF | TGTGCCATCAGTGGCAGCGGGATCACAGATACGCAGTATTTT
NA | TRBJ1-4 | TRBV20-1 | many | CSALREQGEKLFF | TGCAGTGCTCTCAGGGAGCAGGGTGAAAAACTGTTTTTT
NA | TRBJ2-1 | TRBV18 | many | CASSPEGEQFF | TGTGCCAGCTCACCAGAGGGTGAGCAGTTCTTC
NA | TRBJ1-5 | TRBV6-4 | many | CASSEYSNQPQHF | TGTGCCAGCAGTGAGTATAGCAATCAGCCCCAGCATTTT
NA | TRBJ2-7 | TRBV7-6 | NA | CASSLSGGEQYF | TGTGCCAGCAGCTTATCTGGGGGCGAGCAGTACTTC
NA | TRBJ1-2 | TRBV19 | NA | CASRAGSYGYTF | TGTGCCAGTCGAGCGGGCAGCTATGGCTACACCTTC
NA | TRBJ1-5 | TRBV19 | NA | CASSMAGNQPQHF | TGTGCCAGTAGTATGGCCGGAAATCAGCCCCAGCATTTT
TRBD1 | TRBJ1-5 | TRBV7-2 | NA | CASSSSGTGKQPQHF | TGTGCCAGCAGCTCATCCGGGACAGGGAAACAGCCCCAGCATTTT
NA | TRBJ1-2 | TRBV7-9 | many | CASSPAGGNGYTF | TGTGCCAGCAGCCCCGCTGGGGGCAATGGCTACACCTTC
TRBD1 | TRBJ2-7 | TRBV2 | NA | CASTQQRTGSNEQYF | TGTGCCAGCACCCAGCAAAGGACAGGGTCGAACGAGCAGTACTTC
NA | TRBJ1-2 | TRBV11-2 | NA | CASSLGTMAGSYGYTF | TGTGCCAGCAGCTTAGGAACCATGGCGGGAAGCTATGGCTACACCTTC
TRBD1 | TRBJ2-3 | TRBV11-2 | many | CASSTGQGRLADTQYF | TGTGCCAGCAGCACCGGACAGGGGAGGCTTGCGGATACGCAGTATTTT
TRBD2 | TRBJ2-7 | TRBV25-1 | few | CASSEFGGGGREQYF | TGTGCCAGCAGTGAATTCGGGGGGGGCGGACGCGAGCAGTACTTC
NA | TRBJ1-2 | TRBV28 | many | CASLGGGAVYGYTF | TGTGCCAGCTTAGGCGGGGGGGCAGTTTATGGCTACACCTTC
TRBD2 | TRBJ2-1 | TRBV25-1 | NA | CASSLLSSGRALGQFF | TGTGCCAGCAGCTTATTGTCTAGCGGGAGGGCCCTCGGGCAGTTCTTC
NA | TRBJ2-3 | TRBV11-2 | many | CASGGSGRGTDTQYF | TGTGCCAGCGGGGGTAGCGGAAGGGGAACAGATACGCAGTATTTT
NA | TRBJ2-3 | TRBV11-1 | NA | CASSLEGGGTDTQYF | TGTGCCAGCAGCTTAGAAGGGGGGGGCACAGATACGCAGTATTTT
NA | TRBJ1-6 | TRBV7-2 | many | CASSRVRTSNSPLHF | TGTGCCAGCAGCCGAGTCAGGACCTCTAATTCACCCCTCCACTTT
NA | TRBJ2-5 | TRBV20-1 | few | CSASGLGQETQYF | TGCAGTGCTAGCGGCCTGGGCCAAGAGACCCAGTACTTC
NA | TRBJ2-6 | TRBV9 | NA | CASSPQGAGANVLTF | TGTGCCAGCAGCCCTCAGGGTGCTGGGGCCAACGTCCTGACTTTC
NA | TRBJ2-1 | TRBV7-2 | NA | CASSPWSYEQFF | TGTGCCAGCAGTCCCTGGTCGTATGAGCAGTTCTTC
NA | TRBJ2-5 | TRBV5-1 | many | CASRAGFETQYF | TGCGCCAGTAGAGCAGGGTTTGAGACCCAGTACTTC
NA | TRBJ1-1 | TRBV9 | many | CASSPRDTEAFF | TGTGCCAGCAGCCCCCGTGACACTGAAGCTTTCTTT
TRBD2 | TRBJ2-3 | TRBV2 | NA | CAREQLAGDGDTQYF | TGTGCCAGAGAACAACTAGCGGGGGATGGAGATACGCAGTATTTT
NA | TRBJ1-1 | TRBV6-1 | many | CASQEQVGTEAFF | TGTGCCAGCCAGGAGCAGGTGGGGACTGAAGCTTTCTTT
NA | TRBJ2-5 | TRBV3-1 | NA | CASSQDGRRETQYF | TGTGCCAGCAGCCAAGATGGTAGGCGAGAGACCCAGTACTTC
TRBD2 | TRBJ2-7 | TRBV2 | NA | CASSVGSGDYEQYF | TGTGCCAGCAGCGTGGGCAGCGGGGACTACGAGCAGTACTTC
TRBD1 | TRBJ2-7 | TRBV7-7 | many | CASSAGTGAEQYF | TGTGCCAGCAGCGCCGGGACAGGGGCCGAGCAGTACTTC
TRBD2 | TRBJ2-5 | TRBV7-9 | NA | CASSTGLAGGRNYF | TGTGCCAGCAGCACTGGACTAGCGGGAGGCCGAAATTACTTC
NA | TRBJ1-3 | TRBV7-6 | NA | CASSPLGGAKGNTIYF | TGTGCCAGCAGCCCGCTCGGAGGGGCGAAAGGAAACACCATATATTTT
TRBD1 | TRBJ2-5 | TRBV29-1 | medium-sized | CSVRQGAGAETQYF | TGCAGCGTAAGACAGGGGGCTGGAGCGGAGACCCAGTACTTC
TRBD1 | TRBJ1-2 | TRBV10-1 | few | CASSDLGQAGYGYTF | TGCGCCAGCAGTGACCTAGGACAGGCTGGCTATGGCTACACCTTC
TRBD1 | TRBJ1-5 | TRBV9 | many | CASSSGTGINQPQHF | TGTGCCAGCAGCAGCGGGACAGGGATAAATCAGCCCCAGCATTTT
NA | TRBJ2-3 | TRBV7-6 | NA | CASSPFAGRQTDTQYF | TGTGCCAGCAGCCCCTTCGCGGGCCGACAAACAGATACGCAGTATTTT
NA | TRBJ2-2 | TRBV7-9 | many | CASSHRPTNTGELFF | TGTGCCAGCAGCCACAGGCCGACGAACACCGGGGAGCTGTTTTTT